This T cell receptor beta chain appears in the sequencing data of a study of patients and donors after allogeneic stem cell transplantation. Each CDR3 protein gets one entry after TCRdb re-called the RT-PCR reads with MiXCR. Of about 960,000 distinct CDR3 sequences in the sample, more than 15% were seen once. CDR1 DFQATT and CDR2 SNEGSKA come from the germline V gene (reference sequence). The CDR3 runs to 15 residues. V was clipped by 4 bases and J by 2 bases, with 14 bases between them. Sequenced material: blood, either unsorted or a sorted T cell fraction (not recorded which). The chain is built from TRBV20-1 and TRBJ2-2, with D maybe TRBD1 (6 bases). The clonotype was recovered from a human donor who was either an allogeneic HSCT recipient or a stem cell or donor lymphocyte infusion donor (not recorded which). It is not recorded whose cells these are; they may come from a transplant donor. CDR3 in DNA: TGCAGTGCTACTCAGGACAGACCAAACACCGGGGAGCTGTTTTTT. Translated: CSATQDRPNTGELFF.